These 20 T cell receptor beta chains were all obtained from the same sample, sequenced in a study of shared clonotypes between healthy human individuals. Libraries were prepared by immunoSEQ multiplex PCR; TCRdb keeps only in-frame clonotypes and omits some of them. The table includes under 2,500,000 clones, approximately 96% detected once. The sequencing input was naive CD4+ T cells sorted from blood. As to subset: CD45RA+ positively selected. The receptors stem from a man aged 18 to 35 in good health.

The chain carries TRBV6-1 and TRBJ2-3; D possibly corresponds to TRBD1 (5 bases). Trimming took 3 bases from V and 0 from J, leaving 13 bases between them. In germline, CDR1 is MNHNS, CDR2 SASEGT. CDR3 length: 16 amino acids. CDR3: CASSERQPFSTDTQYF. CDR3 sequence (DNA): TGTGCCAGCAGTGAGAGACAGCCTTTTAGCACAGATACGCAGTATTTT.

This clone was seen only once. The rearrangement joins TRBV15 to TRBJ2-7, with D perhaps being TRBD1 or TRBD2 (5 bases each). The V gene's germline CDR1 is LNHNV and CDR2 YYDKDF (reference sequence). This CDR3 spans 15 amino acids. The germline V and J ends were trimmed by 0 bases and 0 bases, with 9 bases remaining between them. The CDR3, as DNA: TGTGCCACCAGCAGAGATTGGGGGACCTCCTACGAGCAGTACTTC. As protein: CATSRDWGTSYEQYF.

DNA for the CDR3: TGTGCCAGCAGCTTAGTCCTAGCGGGGACGCAAACTCCCTACGAGCAGTACTTC. Residues: CASSLVLAGTQTPYEQYF. The chain links TRBV7-2 to TRBJ2-7; 9 nucleotides agree with TRBD2. The ends lost 1 base at V and 2 bases at J; junction bases unmatched: 12. Germline V gives CDR1 SGHTA, CDR2 FQGNSA. This CDR3 has 18 residues.

This CDR3 is CAISAQREGGEQFF. CDR3 in DNA: TGTGCCATCAGTGCCCAGCGGGAGGGCGGCGAGCAGTTCTTC. The V gene is TRBV10-3, the J gene TRBJ2-1, with TRBD2 identical over 10 bases. Germline lookup yields CDR1 ENHRY and CDR2 SYGVKD. This CDR3 spans 14 amino acids. Losses at the gene ends were 4 bases for V and 10 bases for J; bases not matched to a gene: 7.

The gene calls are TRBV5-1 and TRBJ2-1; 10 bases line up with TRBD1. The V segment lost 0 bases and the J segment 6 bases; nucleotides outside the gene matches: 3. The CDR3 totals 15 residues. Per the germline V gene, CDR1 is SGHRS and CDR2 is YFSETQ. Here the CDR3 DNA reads TGCGCCAGCAGCTTGGCATGGACAGGGGGCAATGAGCAGTTCTTC. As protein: CASSLAWTGGNEQFF.

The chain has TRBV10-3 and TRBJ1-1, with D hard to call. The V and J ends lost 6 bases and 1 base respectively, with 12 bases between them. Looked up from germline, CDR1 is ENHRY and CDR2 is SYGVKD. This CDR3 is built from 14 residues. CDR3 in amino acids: CAISSSDRNTEAFF. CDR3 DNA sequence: TGTGCCATCAGCAGTTCAGATCGGAACACTGAAGCTTTCTTT.

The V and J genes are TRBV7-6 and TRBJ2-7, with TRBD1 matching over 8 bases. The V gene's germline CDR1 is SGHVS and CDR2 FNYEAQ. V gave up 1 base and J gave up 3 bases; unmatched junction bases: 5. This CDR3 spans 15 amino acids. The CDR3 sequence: CASSLGGQGVYEQYF. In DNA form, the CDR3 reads TGTGCCAGCAGCTTAGGAGGACAGGGAGTCTACGAGCAGTACTTC.

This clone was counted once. This chain's CDR3 is CASSTPRTSGGGRETQYF. The DNA of the CDR3 is TGTGCCAGTAGTACTCCTCGGACTAGCGGGGGGGGACGGGAGACCCAGTACTTC. The rearrangement joins TRBV19 to TRBJ2-5; 15 positions match TRBD2. Germline values: CDR1 LNHDA, CDR2 SQIVND (reference sequence). The CDR3 totals 18 residues. V was clipped by 4 bases and J by 5 bases; unmatched bases: 11.

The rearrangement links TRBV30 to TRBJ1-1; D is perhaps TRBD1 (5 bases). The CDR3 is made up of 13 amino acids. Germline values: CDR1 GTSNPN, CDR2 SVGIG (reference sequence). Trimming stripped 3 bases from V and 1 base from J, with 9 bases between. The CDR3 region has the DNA TGTGCCTGGAGATCAGACAGGAACACTGAAGCTTTCTTT. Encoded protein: CAWRSDRNTEAFF.

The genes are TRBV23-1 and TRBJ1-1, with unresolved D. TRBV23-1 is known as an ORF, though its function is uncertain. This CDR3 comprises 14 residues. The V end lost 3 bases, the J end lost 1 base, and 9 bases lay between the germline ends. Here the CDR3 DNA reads TGCGCCAGCAGTCATTTACTCCGGAACACTGAAGCTTTCTTT. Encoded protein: CASSHLLRNTEAFF.

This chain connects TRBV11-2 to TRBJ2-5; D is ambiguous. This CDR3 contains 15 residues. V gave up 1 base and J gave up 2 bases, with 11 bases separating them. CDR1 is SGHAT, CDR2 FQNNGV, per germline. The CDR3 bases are TGTGCCAGCAGCTTAGGTTCAAAGATTCAAGAGACCCAGTACTTC. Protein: CASSLGSKIQETQYF.

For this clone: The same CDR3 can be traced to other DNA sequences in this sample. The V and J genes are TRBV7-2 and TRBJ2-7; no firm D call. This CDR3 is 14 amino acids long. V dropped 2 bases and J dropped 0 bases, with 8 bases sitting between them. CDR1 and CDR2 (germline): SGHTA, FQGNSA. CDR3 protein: CASSLMAASYEQYF. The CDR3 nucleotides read TGTGCCAGCAGCTTAATGGCCGCCTCCTACGAGCAGTACTTC.

CDR3 amino acids: CAWSDVAIDQPQHF. DNA of the CDR3: TGTGCCTGGAGTGACGTAGCCATAGATCAGCCCCAGCATTTT. The rearrangement joins TRBV30 to TRBJ1-5; D call uncertain. This CDR3 has 14 residues. CDR1 and CDR2 from the germline V gene are GTSNPN and SVGIG (reference sequence). V dropped 1 base and J dropped 5 bases, with 12 bases sitting between them.

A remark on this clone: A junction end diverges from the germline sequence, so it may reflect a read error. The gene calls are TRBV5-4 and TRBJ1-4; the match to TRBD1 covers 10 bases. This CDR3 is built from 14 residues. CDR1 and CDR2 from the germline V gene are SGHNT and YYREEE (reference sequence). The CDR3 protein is CASSWMTGGHGVIF. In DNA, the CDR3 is TGTGCCAGCAGCTGGATGACAGGGGGCCACGGGGTGATTTTT.

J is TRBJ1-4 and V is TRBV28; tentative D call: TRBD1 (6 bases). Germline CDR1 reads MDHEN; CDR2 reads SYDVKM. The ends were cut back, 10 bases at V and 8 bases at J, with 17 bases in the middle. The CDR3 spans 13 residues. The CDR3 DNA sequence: TGTGCCACCAGGCGTCAGGGGAACGAAAAACTGTTTTTT. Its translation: CATRRQGNEKLFF. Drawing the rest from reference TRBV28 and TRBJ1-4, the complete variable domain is DVKVTQSSRYLVKRTGEKVFLECVQDMDHENMFWYRQDPGLGLRLIYFSYDVKMKEKGDIPEGYSVSREKKERFSLILESASTNQTSMYLCATRRQGNEKLFFGSGTQLSVL.

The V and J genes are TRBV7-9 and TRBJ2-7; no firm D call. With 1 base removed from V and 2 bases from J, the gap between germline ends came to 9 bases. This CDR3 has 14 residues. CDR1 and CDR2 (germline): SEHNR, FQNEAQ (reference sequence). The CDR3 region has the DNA TGTGCCAGCAGCTTAGGTGGTAGGACCTACGAGCAGTACTTC. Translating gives CASSLGGRTYEQYF. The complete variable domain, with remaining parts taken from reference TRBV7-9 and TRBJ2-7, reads DTGVSQNPRHKITKRGQNVTFRCDPISEHNRLYWYRQTLGQGPEFLTYFQNEAQLEKSRLLSDRFSAERPKGSFSTLEIQRTEQGDSAMYLCASSLGGRTYEQYFGPGTRLTVT.

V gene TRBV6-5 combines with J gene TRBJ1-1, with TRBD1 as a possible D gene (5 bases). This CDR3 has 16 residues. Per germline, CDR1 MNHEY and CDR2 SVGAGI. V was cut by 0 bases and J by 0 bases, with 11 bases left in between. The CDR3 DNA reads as TGTGCCAGCAGTTACTCAATAGGGGTAATGAACACTGAAGCTTTCTTT. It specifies CASSYSIGVMNTEAFF.

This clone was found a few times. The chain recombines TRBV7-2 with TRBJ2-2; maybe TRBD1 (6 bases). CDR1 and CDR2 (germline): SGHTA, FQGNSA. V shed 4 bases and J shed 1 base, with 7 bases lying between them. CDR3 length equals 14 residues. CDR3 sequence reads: CASSSGQNTGELFF. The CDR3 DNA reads TGTGCCAGCAGCTCGGGACAGAACACCGGGGAGCTGTTTTTT.

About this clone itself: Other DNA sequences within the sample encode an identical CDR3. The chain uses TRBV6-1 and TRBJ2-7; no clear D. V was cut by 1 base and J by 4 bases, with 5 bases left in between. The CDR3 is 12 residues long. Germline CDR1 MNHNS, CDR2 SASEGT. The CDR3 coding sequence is TGTGCCAGCAGTGAAGGAAGATACGAGCAGTACTTC. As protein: CASSEGRYEQYF.

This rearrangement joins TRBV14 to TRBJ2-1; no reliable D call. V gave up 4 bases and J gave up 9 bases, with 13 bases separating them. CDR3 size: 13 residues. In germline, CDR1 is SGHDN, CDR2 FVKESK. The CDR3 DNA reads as TGTGCCAGCAGCCCATATTTAACGGGTGAGCAGTTCTTC. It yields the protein CASSPYLTGEQFF.